The 13 T cell receptor beta chains reported below all come from one sample, sequenced in a study of blood T cell repertoires in COVID-19. Profiled with immunoSEQ multiplex PCR; TCRdb holds only in-frame clones, not every one. The sample lists approximately 200,000 clones; 75% to 90% were seen once. The sample taken for sequencing was peripheral blood. These receptors were collected from a man aged 25-45 years with COVID-19, enrolled during active disease.

This sequence joins TRBV7-9 and TRBJ1-3; no firm D call. The CDR3 length is 15 residues. V lost 5 bases and J 0 bases, leaving 11 bases between the germline ends. CDR1 is SEHNR, CDR2 FQNEAQ, per germline (reference sequence). CDR3 sequence (DNA): TGTGCCAGCAGCCGTACGGGGTACTCTGGAAACACCATATATTTT. Its protein product is CASSRTGYSGNTIYF.

The genes are TRBV3-1 (or the pseudogene TRBV3-2) and TRBJ2-1; no reliable D call. The CDR3 length is 14 residues. Trimming took 1 base from V and 4 from J, leaving 8 bases between them. Per germline, CDR1 LGHDT and CDR2 YNNKEL (reference sequence). This chain's CDR3 is CASSQGRAYNEQFF. DNA of the CDR3: TGTGCCAGCAGCCAAGGTCGAGCTTACAATGAGCAGTTCTTC.

This clone was recorded only once. V is TRBV7-2 and J is TRBJ1-1; D ambiguous. The CDR3 totals 13 residues. The V gene lost 2 bases and the J gene lost 1 base, with 5 bases spanning the gap. CDR1 and CDR2 (germline): SGHTA, FQGNSA. CDR3 region: CASSLIGNTEAFF. In DNA form, the CDR3 reads TGTGCCAGCAGCTTAATCGGGAACACTGAAGCTTTCTTT.

The chain employs TRBV27 and TRBJ2-1; D is perhaps TRBD2 (5 bases). With 5 bases removed from V and 2 bases from J, the gap between germline ends came to 16 bases. This CDR3 is built from 16 residues. CDR1 and CDR2 (germline): MNHEY, SMNVEV (reference sequence). CDR3 sequence: CASSPRQRPPYNEQFF. In nucleotides, the CDR3 is TGTGCCAGCAGTCCCCGCCAGCGGCCACCCTACAATGAGCAGTTCTTC.

The chain employs TRBV4-2 and TRBJ2-1; 9 bases are shared with TRBD2. The CDR3 runs 17 residues. The germline CDR1 and CDR2 sequences are LGHNA and YNFKEQ. The ends lost 1 base at V and 1 base at J; junction bases unmatched: 5. In DNA form, the CDR3 reads TGTGCCAGCAGCCAAGGGCGCGGGGGGGGATCCTACAATGAGCAGTTCTTC. Encoded protein: CASSQGRGGGSYNEQFF.

This chain connects TRBV5-1 to TRBJ1-2, with TRBD1 matching 7 bases. Trimming at V came to 5 bases and at J to 4 bases, leaving 5 bases not matched to a gene. Germline V gene data show CDR1 as SGHRS and CDR2 as YFSETQ. The CDR3 is 13 amino acids. CDR3 coding DNA: TGCGCCAGCAGTCAGGGACAGACCTATGGCTACACCTTC. Encoded protein: CASSQGQTYGYTF.

The chain couples TRBV5-1 to TRBJ2-1, with 7 bases that match TRBD1. This CDR3 spans 15 amino acids. The junction had 9 bases not matched to a gene; V was cut back by 0 bases and J by 9 bases. The V gene's germline CDR1 is SGHRS and CDR2 YFSETQ. The CDR3 DNA reads TGCGCCAGCAGCTTGGTCCCACAGGGGTCGGCTGAGCAGTTCTTC. Amino acids: CASSLVPQGSAEQFF.

The chain couples TRBV9 to TRBJ2-3; no clear D. Germline CDR1 SGDLS, CDR2 YYNGEE. V was cut by 4 bases and J by 2 bases, with 14 bases left in between. The CDR3 loop spans 15 amino acids. The CDR3 DNA reads TGTGCCAGCAGCTTCCGAGCGAGATCCACAGATACGCAGTATTTT. Translating it yields CASSFRARSTDTQYF. Complete variable domain (other parts from reference TRBV9 and TRBJ2-3): DSGVTQTPKHLITATGQRVTLRCSPRSGDLSVYWYQQSLDQGLQFLIQYYNGEERAKGNILERFSAQQFPDLHSELNLSSLELGDSALYFCASSFRARSTDTQYFGPGTRLTVL.

This clone has a single count. The chain couples TRBV3-1 (or the pseudogene TRBV3-2) to TRBJ1-2; D uncertain. This CDR3 spans 14 amino acids. The V and J ends lost 6 bases and 5 bases respectively, with 16 bases between them. CDR1 is LGHDT, CDR2 YNNKEL, per germline (reference sequence). The CDR3 region has the DNA TGTGCCAGCAGTAACAATGAGGGCCTATATGGCTACACCTTC. Its protein product is CASSNNEGLYGYTF.

A single count supports this clone. CDR3 sequence: CASSEFITRTTQTDTQYF. As DNA, the CDR3 is TGTGCCAGCAGTGAATTCATTACTAGAACAACTCAGACAGATACGCAGTATTTT. This rearrangement joins TRBV2 to TRBJ2-3; tentatively, D is TRBD2 (5 bases). CDR3 length: 18 amino acids. The germline V and J ends were trimmed by 2 bases and 3 bases, with 21 bases remaining between them. CDR1 and CDR2 from the germline V gene are SNHLY and FYNNEI.

The gene calls are TRBV7-9 and TRBJ2-7, with 7 bases identical to TRBD2. In germline, CDR1 is SEHNR, CDR2 FQNEAQ (reference sequence). J lost 4 bases, V lost 1 base, and 1 base had no gene match. The CDR3 spans 13 residues. CDR3 sequence (DNA): TGTGCCAGCAGCTTAGGGGAGGGGTACGAGCAGTACTTC. Its translation is CASSLGEGYEQYF.

The chain has TRBV27 and TRBJ1-2; TRBD1 agrees at 8 bases. V dropped 2 bases and J dropped 5; count of bases not matched to a gene: 13. This CDR3 spans 17 amino acids. Germline V gene sequence: CDR1 MNHEY, CDR2 SMNVEV (reference sequence). This CDR3 is CASSLKGGGGQEYGYTF. As DNA, the CDR3 is TGTGCCAGCAGTTTAAAAGGCGGAGGGGGACAGGAATATGGCTACACCTTC.

The chain links TRBV6-6 to TRBJ2-7; possibly TRBD1 for D (6 bases). Deletions cut 4 bases from V and 0 bases from J, with 13 bases between. Germline V gives CDR1 MNHNY, CDR2 SVGAGI (reference sequence). The length of the CDR3 is 15 residues. The CDR3 DNA reads as TGTGCCAGCAGTTCACACAGGGTCGGCTCCTACGAGCAGTACTTC. As protein: CASSSHRVGSYEQYF.